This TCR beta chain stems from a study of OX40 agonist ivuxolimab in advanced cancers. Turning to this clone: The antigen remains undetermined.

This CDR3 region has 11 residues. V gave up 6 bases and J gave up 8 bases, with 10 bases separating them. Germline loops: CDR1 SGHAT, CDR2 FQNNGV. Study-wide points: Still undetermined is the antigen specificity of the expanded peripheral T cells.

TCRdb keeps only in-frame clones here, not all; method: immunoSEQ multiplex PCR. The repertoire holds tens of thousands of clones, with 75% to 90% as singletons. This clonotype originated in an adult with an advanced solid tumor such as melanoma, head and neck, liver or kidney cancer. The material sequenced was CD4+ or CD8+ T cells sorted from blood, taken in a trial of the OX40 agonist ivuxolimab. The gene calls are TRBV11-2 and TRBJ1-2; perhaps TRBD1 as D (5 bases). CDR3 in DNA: TGTGCCAGCAGTCCGGGGGAAGGCTACACCTTC. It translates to CASSPGEGYTF.